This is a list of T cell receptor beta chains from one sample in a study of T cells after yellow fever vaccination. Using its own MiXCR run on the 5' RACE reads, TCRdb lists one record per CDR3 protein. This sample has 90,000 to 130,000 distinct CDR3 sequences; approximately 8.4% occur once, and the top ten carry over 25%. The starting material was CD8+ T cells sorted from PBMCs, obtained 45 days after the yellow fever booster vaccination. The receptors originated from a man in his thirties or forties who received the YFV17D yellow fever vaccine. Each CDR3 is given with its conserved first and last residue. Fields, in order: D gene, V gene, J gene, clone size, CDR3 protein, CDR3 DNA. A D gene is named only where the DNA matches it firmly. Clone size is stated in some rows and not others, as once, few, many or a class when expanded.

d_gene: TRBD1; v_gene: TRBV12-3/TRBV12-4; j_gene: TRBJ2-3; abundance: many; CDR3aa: CASSSYRGLTDTQYF; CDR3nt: TGTGCCAGCAGTTCCTACAGGGGATTGACAGATACGCAGTATTTT
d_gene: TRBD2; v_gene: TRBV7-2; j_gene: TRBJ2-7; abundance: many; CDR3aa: CASSTTSGSGYEQYF; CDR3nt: TGTGCCAGCAGCACTACTAGCGGGAGTGGGTACGAGCAGTACTTC
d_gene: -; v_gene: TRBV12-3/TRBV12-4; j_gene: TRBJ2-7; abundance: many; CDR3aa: CASSSTGRAYEQYF; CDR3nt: TGTGCCAGCAGTTCGACAGGGAGGGCCTACGAGCAGTACTTC
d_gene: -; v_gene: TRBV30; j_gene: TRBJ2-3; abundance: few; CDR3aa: CAWDTDTQYF; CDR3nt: TGTGCCTGGGACACAGATACGCAGTATTTT
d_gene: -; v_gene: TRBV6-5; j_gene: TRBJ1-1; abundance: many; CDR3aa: CASSYSGQMNTEAFF; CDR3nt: TGTGCCAGCAGTTATTCGGGACAAATGAACACTGAAGCTTTCTTT
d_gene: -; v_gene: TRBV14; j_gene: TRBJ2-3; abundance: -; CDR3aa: CASSQNRYTDTQYF; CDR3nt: TGTGCCAGCAGCCAAAATAGGTACACAGATACGCAGTATTTT
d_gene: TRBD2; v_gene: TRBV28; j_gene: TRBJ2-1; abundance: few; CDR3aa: CASSRSGRAYEQFF; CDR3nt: TGTGCCAGCAGCCGTAGCGGGAGGGCCTATGAGCAGTTCTTC
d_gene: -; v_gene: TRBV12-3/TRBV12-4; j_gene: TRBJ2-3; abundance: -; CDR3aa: CASSFGAPGDTQYF; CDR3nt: TGTGCCAGCAGTTTCGGGGCCCCGGGGGATACGCAGTATTTT
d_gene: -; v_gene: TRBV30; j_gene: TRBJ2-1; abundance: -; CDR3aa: CAWSVMPVASYNEQFF; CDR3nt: TGTGCCTGGAGTGTTATGCCGGTAGCATCCTACAATGAGCAGTTCTTC
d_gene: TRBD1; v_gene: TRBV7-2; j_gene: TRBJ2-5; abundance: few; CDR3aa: CASSLPTGRTQYF; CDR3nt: TGTGCCAGCAGCTTACCGACAGGGAGGACCCAGTACTTC
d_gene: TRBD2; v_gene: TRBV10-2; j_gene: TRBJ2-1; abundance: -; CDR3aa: CALLGEGNEQFF; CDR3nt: TGCGCCCTTTTGGGGGAGGGCAATGAGCAGTTCTTC
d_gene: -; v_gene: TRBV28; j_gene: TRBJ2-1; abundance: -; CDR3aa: CASSSLSRTNNEQFF; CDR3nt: TGTGCCAGCAGTTCCCTCTCCCGGACAAACAATGAGCAGTTCTTC
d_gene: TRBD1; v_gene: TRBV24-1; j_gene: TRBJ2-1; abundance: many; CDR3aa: CATSETGGEQFF; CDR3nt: TGTGCCACCAGTGAAACAGGGGGGGAGCAGTTCTTC
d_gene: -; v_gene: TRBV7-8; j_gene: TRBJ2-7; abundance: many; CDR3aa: CASSLAGDGYEQYF; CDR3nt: TGTGCCAGCAGCTTAGCAGGTGATGGATACGAGCAGTACTTC
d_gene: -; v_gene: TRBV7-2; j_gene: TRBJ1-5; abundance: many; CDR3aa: CASSLATYSNQPQHF; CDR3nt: TGTGCCAGCAGCTTAGCGACATATAGCAATCAGCCCCAGCATTTT
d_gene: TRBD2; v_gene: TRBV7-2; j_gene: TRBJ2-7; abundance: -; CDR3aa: CASSRSSGPAYEQYF; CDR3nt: TGTGCCAGCAGCCGATCTAGCGGGCCTGCCTACGAGCAGTACTTC
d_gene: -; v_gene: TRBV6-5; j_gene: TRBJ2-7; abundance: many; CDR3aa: CASSQGPIPSYEQYF; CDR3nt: TGTGCCAGCAGCCAGGGACCGATCCCCTCCTACGAGCAGTACTTC
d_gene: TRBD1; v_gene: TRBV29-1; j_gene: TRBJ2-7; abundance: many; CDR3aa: CSVPSPGGDYEQYF; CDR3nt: TGCAGCGTCCCCAGTCCAGGGGGAGACTACGAGCAGTACTTC
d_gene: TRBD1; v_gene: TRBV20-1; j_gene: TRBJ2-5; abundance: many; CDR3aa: CSARWGTAEETQYF; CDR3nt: TGCAGTGCTAGATGGGGGACAGCTGAAGAGACCCAGTACTTC
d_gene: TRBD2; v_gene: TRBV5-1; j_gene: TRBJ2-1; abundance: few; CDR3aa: CASQVSSGRADLNEQFF; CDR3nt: TGCGCCAGCCAAGTTTCAAGCGGGAGGGCCGATCTAAATGAGCAGTTCTTC
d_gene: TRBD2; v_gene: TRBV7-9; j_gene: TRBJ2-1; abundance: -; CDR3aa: CASSMTSGIIDEQFF; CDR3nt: TGTGCCAGCAGCATGACTAGCGGGATAATCGATGAGCAGTTCTTC
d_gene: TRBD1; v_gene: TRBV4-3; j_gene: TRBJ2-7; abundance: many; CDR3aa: CASSPGDSTYEQYF; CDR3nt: TGCGCCAGCAGCCCTGGGGACAGCACCTACGAGCAGTACTTC
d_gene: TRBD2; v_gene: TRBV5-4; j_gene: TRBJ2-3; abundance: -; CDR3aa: CASSFQAGGPDTQYF; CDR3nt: TGTGCCAGCAGCTTTCAAGCGGGAGGGCCAGATACGCAGTATTTT
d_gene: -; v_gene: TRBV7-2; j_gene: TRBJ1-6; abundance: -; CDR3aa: CASRTGSYNSPLHF; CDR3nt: TGTGCCAGCAGGACGGGGTCCTATAATTCACCCCTCCACTTT
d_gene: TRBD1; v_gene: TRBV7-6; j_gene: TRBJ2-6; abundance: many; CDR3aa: CASSLGTGNSGANVLTF; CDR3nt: TGTGCCAGCAGCTTAGGGACAGGGAACTCTGGGGCCAACGTCCTGACTTTC
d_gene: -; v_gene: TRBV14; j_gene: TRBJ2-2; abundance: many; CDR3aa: CASRPTGDTGELFF; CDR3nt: TGTGCCAGCAGGCCGACAGGAGACACCGGGGAGCTGTTTTTT
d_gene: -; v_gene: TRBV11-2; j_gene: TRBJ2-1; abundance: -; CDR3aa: CAISLWGVGAGLYHEQFF; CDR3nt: TGTGCCATCAGTTTATGGGGGGTCGGGGCGGGCCTTTACCATGAGCAGTTCTTC
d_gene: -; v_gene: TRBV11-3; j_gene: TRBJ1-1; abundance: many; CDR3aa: CASSFGTNTEAFF; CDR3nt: TGTGCCAGCAGCTTTGGCACCAACACTGAAGCTTTCTTT